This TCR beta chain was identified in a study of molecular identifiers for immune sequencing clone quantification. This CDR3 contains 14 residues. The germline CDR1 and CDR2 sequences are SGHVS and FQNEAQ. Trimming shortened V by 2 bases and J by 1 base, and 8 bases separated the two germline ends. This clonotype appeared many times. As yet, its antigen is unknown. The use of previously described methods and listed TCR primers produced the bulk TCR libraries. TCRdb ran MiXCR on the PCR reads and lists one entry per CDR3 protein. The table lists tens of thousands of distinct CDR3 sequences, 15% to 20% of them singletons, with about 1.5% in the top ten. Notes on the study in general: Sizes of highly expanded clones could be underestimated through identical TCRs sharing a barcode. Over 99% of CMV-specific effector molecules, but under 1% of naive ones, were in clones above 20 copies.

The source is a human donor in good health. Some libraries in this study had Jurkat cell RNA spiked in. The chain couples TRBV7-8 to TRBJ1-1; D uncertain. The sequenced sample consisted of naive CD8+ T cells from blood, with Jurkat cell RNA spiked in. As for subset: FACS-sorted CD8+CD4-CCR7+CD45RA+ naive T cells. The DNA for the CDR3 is TGTGCCAGCAGCTTATGGTCAACGAACACTGAAGCTTTCTTT. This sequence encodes CASSLWSTNTEAFF.